This T cell receptor beta chain was captured in a study of blood T cell repertoires in COVID-19. Study-level information: Samples of COVID-19 (acute and convalescent) were obtained from the United States, Italy and Spain. Sources were T cells, B-cell-depleted T cells, or PBMCs; the material itself was cDNA or gDNA.

Original processing methods: It was from reference gene primer amplification that nucleated cell counts were estimated. Libraries were prepared by immunoSEQ multiplex PCR; TCRdb keeps only in-frame clonotypes and omits some of them. V and J calls and clone size follow that table, whereas D and trimming were derived from the DNA. This table holds some 73,000 clones, 90% found once. V shed 1 base, J shed 2 bases, and the junction held 8 bases outside the gene matches. Looked up from germline, CDR1 is SGHTA and CDR2 is FQGNSA. This CDR3 is 18 amino acids long. This clonotype originated in a human donor in a cohort sampled during active COVID-19. The V gene is TRBV7-2, the J gene TRBJ1-5, with 10 bases aligning to TRBD1. Sequenced material: peripheral blood. The CDR3 DNA sequence: TGTGCCAGCAGCTTAGGGATATTTGGACAGGGGGGCAATCAGCCCCAGCATTTT. Translation: CASSLGIFGQGGNQPQHF.